This TCR beta chain was sequenced for a study of early T cells in non-severe SARS-CoV-2 infection. Germline CDR1 and CDR2: SGHKS and YYEKEE (reference sequence). With 0 bases removed from V and 0 bases from J, the gap between germline ends came to 7 bases. This CDR3 has 16 amino acids. MiXCR was run by TCRdb on the 5' RACE reads, yielding one entry per CDR3 protein. The profile covers 30,000 or so distinct CDR3 sequences, with 5.6% appearing a single time and about 25% taken by the ten largest. This TCR was recovered from an adult who was a healthcare worker with PCR-confirmed SARS-CoV-2 infection or an uninfected control (not recorded which). This chain uses TRBV5-5 with TRBJ2-6, with unresolved D. Sequences were obtained from whole blood. The CDR3 DNA is TGTGCCAGCAGCTTGGAATGGGCCTCTGGGGCCAACGTCCTGACTTTC. It codes for CASSLEWASGANVLTF.